The 9 T cell receptor beta chains below come from one sample, sequenced in a study of T cells in Graves' hyperthyroidism and ophthalmopathy. There were TCR beta CDR3 regions amplified from RNA transcripts. A first-round RT-PCR of the TCR CDR3 used the HTBI primer set. TCRdb called the multiplex PCR reads again in MiXCR, with one record for every CDR3 protein. The sample consists of approximately 700,000 distinct CDR3 sequences, over 15% of them appearing once. Material: blood. The source of these receptors is a man aged 18 to 29 with Graves' hyperthyroidism.

The CDR3 spells CASSPGGTLNTEAFF. CDR3 nucleotides: TGCGCCAGCAGCCCGGGCGGAACCCTGAACACTGAAGCTTTCTTT. V gene TRBV4-1 combines with J gene TRBJ1-1; no clear D gene. The ends were cut back, 4 bases at V and 0 bases at J, with 12 bases in the middle. Per germline, CDR1 MGHRA and CDR2 YSYEKL. The CDR3 extends over 15 amino acids.

On this clonotype itself: The junction and the germline gene differ at one end; a read error may be behind it. The chain carries TRBV5-1 and TRBJ2-2, with D tentatively TRBD2 (6 bases). Germline V lookup: CDR1 SGHRS, CDR2 YFSETQ. There are 15 residues in the CDR3. CDR3 sequence reads: CASSLVRGIAGELFF. In DNA form, the CDR3 reads TGTGCCAGCAGCCTTGTCCGCGGGATCGCCGGGGAGCTGTTTTTT.

This sequence joins TRBV4-2 and TRBJ2-7; 9 nucleotides match TRBD2. V dropped 1 base and J dropped 0; count of bases not matched to a gene: 7. The CDR3 loop spans 17 amino acids. The germline gives CDR1 LGHNA, CDR2 YNFKEQ. The CDR3 sequence: CASSQGLAREGSYEQYF. CDR3 in DNA: TGTGCCAGCAGCCAAGGACTGGCGCGGGAGGGCTCCTACGAGCAGTACTTC.

This clonotype came up a few times. The CDR3 protein is CASIRTGRNTEAFF. The CDR3 DNA reads TGTGCCAGCATCCGGACAGGGCGGAACACTGAAGCTTTCTTT. The V and J genes are TRBV6-1 and TRBJ1-1, with TRBD1 identical over 8 bases. After removal of 7 bases from V and 1 base from J, the junction contained 5 bases not matched to a gene. Per the germline V gene, CDR1 is MNHNS and CDR2 is SASEGT. This CDR3 comprises 14 residues.

Ten or more counts support this clonotype. The chain is built from TRBV7-9 and TRBJ2-7, with 8 bases lining up with TRBD1. The CDR3 covers 16 residues. Germline assignment: CDR1 SEHNR and CDR2 FQNEAQ (reference sequence). V shed 5 bases, J shed 5 bases, and the junction held 14 bases outside the gene matches. DNA of the CDR3: TGTGCCAGCAGCCCCAAACTGAGGACAGGGAATAACGAGCAGTACTTC. Its protein is CASSPKLRTGNNEQYF.

The chain employs TRBV2 and TRBJ2-7; D possibly corresponds to TRBD1 (6 bases). The CDR3 consists of 15 residues. From germline, CDR1 is SNHLY and CDR2 FYNNEI. The germline V and J ends were trimmed by 2 bases and 0 bases, with 11 bases remaining between them. In DNA, the CDR3 is TGTGCCAGCAGTGAAAATAGGGGGAGCTCCTACGAGCAGTACTTC. It translates to CASSENRGSSYEQYF.

The sample holds a few counts of this clonotype. Since a much larger clone is just one base distant, this may be a read error. V is TRBV7-9 and J is TRBJ2-3; 7 bases match TRBD1. The CDR3 has 14 amino acids. The V gene's germline CDR1 is SEHNR and CDR2 FQNEAQ (reference sequence). The CDR3 DNA follows: TGTGTCAGCAGCCTTGGGACAGTCACAGATACGCAGTATTTT. Amino acid sequence: CVSSLGTVTDTQYF.

This clonotype appeared a few times. This chain links TRBV12-3 or TRBV12-4 with TRBJ2-5; no clear D gene. This CDR3 region has 14 residues. The V and J ends lost 4 bases and 4 bases respectively, with 13 bases between them. The CDR3 region has the DNA TGTGCCAGCAGTTCCCGGAGAGCAGGAGAGACCCAGTACTTC. It yields the protein CASSSRRAGETQYF.

The V call is TRBV6-1, the J call TRBJ1-3, with unresolved D. Trimming stripped 0 bases from V and 0 bases from J, with 9 bases between. CDR1 MNHNS and CDR2 SASEGT come from the germline V gene. The CDR3 is 16 amino acids. CDR3 loop: CASSEAAARSGNTIYF. CDR3 in DNA: TGTGCCAGCAGTGAAGCAGCGGCTCGCTCTGGAAACACCATATATTTT.